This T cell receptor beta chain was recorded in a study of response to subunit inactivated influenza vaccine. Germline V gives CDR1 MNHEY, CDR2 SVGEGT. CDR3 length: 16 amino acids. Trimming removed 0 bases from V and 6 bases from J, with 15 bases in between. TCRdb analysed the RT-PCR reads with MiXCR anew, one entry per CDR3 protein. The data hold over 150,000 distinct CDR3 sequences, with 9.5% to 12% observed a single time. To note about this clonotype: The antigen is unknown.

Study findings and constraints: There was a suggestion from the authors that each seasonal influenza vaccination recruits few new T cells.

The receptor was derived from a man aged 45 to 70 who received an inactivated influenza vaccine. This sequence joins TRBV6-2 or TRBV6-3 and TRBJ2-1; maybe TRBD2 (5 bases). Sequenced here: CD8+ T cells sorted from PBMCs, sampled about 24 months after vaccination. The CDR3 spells CASSYSRVGVRNEQFF. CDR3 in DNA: TGTGCCAGCAGTTACTCCCGAGTGGGAGTACGCAATGAGCAGTTCTTC.